This T cell receptor beta chain is drawn from a study of blood T cells in healthy people across ages. A sample-barcoded 5' primer and a J-beta primer mix were used in a second PCR of roughly 7 to 12 cycles. TCRdb redid the calling of the 5' RACE reads with MiXCR, one entry per CDR3 protein. The data contain hundreds of thousands of distinct CDR3 sequences, less than 25% of them singletons. The CDR3 covers 13 residues. V was clipped by 4 bases and J by 5 bases; unmatched bases: 4. Germline values: CDR1 SGHRS, CDR2 YFSETQ. The data also belong to a second study, concerning T cells of mothers and their children.

The V call is TRBV5-1, the J call TRBJ2-7; TRBD1 agrees at 9 bases. Sequences were obtained from blood. The TCR originated in a boy between 10 and 17 years old in good health. The CDR3: CASSQTGGDEQYF. CDR3 DNA: TGCGCCAGCAGCCAGACAGGGGGGGACGAGCAGTACTTC.